This TCR beta chain was observed in a study of STAT5B mutations in CD4+ large granular lymphocyte leukemia. Study context: The CDR3 'QG' motif was associated with a particular HLA allele among healthy donors. Findings and caveats of the study: CD4-sorted patient repertoires seemed more clonal than healthy CD4+ repertoires. 8/27 top patient clones versus 2/35 control clones were TRBV06-family.

Remarks on this clone: No antigen is known for it.

The CDR3 runs 15 residues. The V end lost 1 base, the J end lost 2 bases, and 9 bases lay between the germline ends. Germline loops: CDR1 LGHNA, CDR2 YNFKEQ. Original handling: Lowest detectable productive clonotype frequency was 2.59 x 10-5. Data came from immunoSEQ multiplex PCR; TCRdb stores just in-frame clones and leaves some out. V, J and clone size reflect that table, while D and trimming were determined from the DNA. The sample consists of tens of thousands of clones, 55% to 80% of them appearing once. The V and J genes are TRBV4-2 and TRBJ1-3; D is ambiguous. Input material: CD4+ T cells from blood buffy coats. The receptor was derived from a human donor in good health. The CDR3 loop is CASSQGRHPGNTIYF. In DNA form, the CDR3 reads TGTGCCAGCAGCCAAGGCCGGCACCCTGGAAACACCATATATTTT.